This T cell receptor (beta chain) was observed in a study of T cells in women clearing cervical HPV infection (dated by TCRdb to the late 2010s). Describing the broader study: Cases were about 25 women with histologically confirmed HPV16-related CIN3 or worse, including 2 invasive cancers. Cases and controls were matched on age within five years and on year of sample collection. Five blinded duplicates per group were added as quality controls, so that 60 or so samples were obtained: some 50 participants and some 10 replicates. For cases, a median interval of approximately 140 days, with an interquartile range of about 90 to 200 days, was observed between lesion detection and blood sampling. Case blood was taken at the visit when the lesion was first identified, whereas control blood was taken when infection was no longer detected. An exploratory proof-of-principle case-control study, nested within the Guanacaste HPV Natural History Study in Costa Rica, was conducted to compare TCR repertoires across cervical HPV16 outcomes. In the parent cohort, 9,000 to 11,000 women aged 18 or older were enrolled in Guanacaste, Costa Rica, during about 1993 to 1994 and were followed for seven years. The controls were 25 to 30 women whose single incident HPV16 infection cleared within 12 months with no development of precancer or cancer. Because only a few women had HLA typing data, the possibility that HLA type acted as a confounder could not be ruled out. Median age was about 30 years in cases versus around 37 in controls, and baseline characteristics did not differ significantly.

The immunoSEQ assay used multiplex PCR to amplify TCR beta CDR3 regions from an average of around 1.2 ug of genomic DNA per sample. To correct primer bias, the assay used a complete synthetic TCR repertoire to set an amplification baseline. The amplicons were sequenced on the Illumina platform. As for the original processing: Sequences were error-corrected by clustering with frequency ratios and a modified nearest-neighbor algorithm, then analyzed in the immunoSEQ Analyzer with IMGT gene definitions. At each rarefaction depth, TCR richness and evenness were averaged across 20 rarefaction repeats, and any sample with fewer sequences than the depth was left out. Wilcoxon rank sum tests with FDR correction were used to compare V, D and J gene relative abundances between the groups. In the blinded duplicates, the intraclass correlation was nearly 96% for TCR richness and averaged about 80% across 60 to 70 gene segments. TCRdb retrieved this table from immuneACCESS and kept in-frame rearrangements only. Not all clones are present; in checked studies, unresolved V genes account for under half, and no reason is known for the remainder. That table is the source of V, J and clone size, and D and trimming were worked out from the DNA. This sample's table carries 25,000 or so clones. The top ten constitute more than 8% of the sample.

Counted from cysteine to phenylalanine, this CDR3 has 18 amino acids. The DNA shown is the part of the CDR3 that was read: 45 bases, in frame from base 1. Ends trimmed: V by 0 bases, J by 2 bases; bases unmatched to a gene: 7. According to the germline V gene (reference sequence), CDR1 reads LNHDA and CDR2 reads SQIVND. Of note for this clone: Its recognized antigen is unknown. The sequence runs out 3 residues before the end of the CDR3; the remainder is reconstructed from the germline J gene.

What the research found in general, with its limitations: Across sequencing depths, CIN3+ cases showed significantly higher TCR repertoire richness than controls, but evenness did not differ between the groups. Cases had lower TRBV6-7 relative abundance than controls (approximately 0.11% versus 0.16%; Bonferroni P = 0.0008). By combining richness with V gene abundances, random forest classifiers separated cases from controls with an estimated AUC of 0.83. The cross-sectional design could not show whether associations preceded infection or resulted from it; effector/memory subsets and HPV-specific T cells were not isolated. T-cell numbers per sample were unknown, so richness differences could reflect varying T-cell content rather than repertoire biology.

Every participant had a single incident cervical HPV16 infection, and women with prevalent HPV16 infections were excluded. Cervical HPV DNA was detected by MY09/MY11 PCR, and genotyping was performed by dot-blot hybridization. Around 15 mL of heparinized blood were centrifuged, and the buffy coat was split into aliquots, frozen at -30 degrees C, and then kept at -80 degrees C. QIAGEN kits were used to extract genomic DNA from the buffy coat specimens. Material for sequencing was blood buffy coat. The TCR originated in a woman aged 18 to 75 with a cervical HPV16 infection that either progressed to CIN3+ or cleared (not recorded which). This chain joins TRBV19 to TRBJ2-2, with 9 bases matching TRBD1. The CDR3 reads CASSIDPRTGVNTGELFF. The covered CDR3 bases are TGTGCCAGTAGTATAGATCCTAGGACAGGGGTCAACACCGGGGAG. The variable domain in full, with residues beyond the CDR3 obtained from the reference TRBV19 and TRBJ2-2 genes, is DGGITQSPKYLFRKEGQNVTLSCEQNLNHDAMYWYRQDPGQGLRLIYYSQIVNDFQKGDIAEGYSVSREKKESFPLTVTSAQKNPTAFYLCASSIDPRTGVNTGELFFGEGSRLTVL.